These 22 T cell receptor beta chains were all obtained from the same sample, sequenced in a study of CD8 T cells in ankylosing spondylitis. TCRdb re-called the 5' RACE reads through MiXCR, storing one row per CDR3 protein. The repertoire includes about 340,000 distinct CDR3 sequences, about 20% of them detected once, and less than 15% sits in the top ten. Sequences were obtained from blood, either unsorted or a sorted T cell fraction (not recorded which). The receptors shown here come from a male donor with ankylosing spondylitis or in good health (not recorded which).

The chain uses TRBV29-1 and TRBJ2-1; D not resolved. In germline, CDR1 is SQVTM, CDR2 ANQGSEA. CDR3 size: 12 residues. V shed 7 bases and J shed 9 bases, with 16 bases lying between them. In DNA form, the CDR3 reads TGCAGCGCCCAATTCCGGGCGACTGAGCAGTTCTTC. Amino acid sequence: CSAQFRATEQFF.

This clonotype showed up just a few times. This chain uses TRBV9 with TRBJ2-1; tentatively, D is TRBD1 (6 bases). CDR1 is SGDLS, CDR2 YYNGEE, per germline. The CDR3 consists of 13 residues. V was cut by 5 bases and J by 8 bases, with 14 bases left in between. CDR3 protein: CASSRMGADEQFF. CDR3 coding DNA: TGTGCCAGCAGTCGTATGGGGGCCGATGAGCAGTTCTTC.

A few counts support this clonotype. The chain carries TRBV5-6 and TRBJ2-1; D uncertain. The CDR3 sequence is 16 residues long. Trimming cost V 2 bases and J 5 bases, with 17 bases left between them. From germline, CDR1 is SGHDT and CDR2 YYEEEE. The CDR3, as DNA: TGTGCCAGCAGCTTCCCTGGCGGCGTCGACCACAATGAGCAGTTCTTC. Its translation: CASSFPGGVDHNEQFF.

CDR3 nucleotides: TGTGCCAGCTCTTGGGGGTCGGGGCTTGGCTATGGCTACACCTTC. This sequence encodes CASSWGSGLGYGYTF. V usage is TRBV12-3 or TRBV12-4 and J usage is TRBJ1-2; TRBD1 might be the D (5 bases). The CDR3 extends over 15 amino acids. V was trimmed by 8 bases and J by 4 bases, leaving 20 bases between them.

In this sample, this clonotype turned up a few times. This rearrangement joins TRBV7-9 to TRBJ2-7; D gene unclear. Trimming removed 5 bases from V and 2 bases from J, with 13 bases in between. The CDR3 covers 14 residues. CDR1 is SEHNR and CDR2 is FQNEAQ in the germline V gene (reference sequence). The CDR3 spells CASSAHNLAYEQYF. The CDR3 bases are TGTGCCAGCAGCGCGCATAACCTGGCCTACGAGCAGTACTTC.

This clonotype was found a few times. Written as DNA, the CDR3 is TGTGCCAGCAGCTTAGACCCCAGACAGCCCCCGGGCAATGAGCAGTTCTTC. Protein product: CASSLDPRQPPGNEQFF. The chain employs TRBV7-9 and TRBJ2-1, with D possibly TRBD1 on 5 matching bases. V was pared by 1 base and J by 6 bases, with 19 bases between. This CDR3 has 17 residues. The germline CDR1 and CDR2 sequences are SEHNR and FQNEAQ (reference sequence).

This clonotype was seen a few times. The chain combines TRBV28 with TRBJ2-5; weak D call: TRBD1 (7 bases). The CDR3 totals 16 residues. Germline-derived CDR1 and CDR2 are MDHEN and SYDVKM. V was clipped by 7 bases and J by 3 bases, with 21 bases between them. CDR3 sequence: CASMESGGKMEETQYF. The CDR3 region has the DNA TGTGCCAGCATGGAGTCAGGGGGGAAAATGGAAGAGACCCAGTACTTC.

This clonotype was counted only a few times. J is TRBJ2-3 and V is TRBV6-5; TRBD2 might be the D (5 bases). V lost 2 bases and J lost 4, with 7 bases in between. CDR3 length: 13 residues. Germline V gene lookup returns CDR1 MNHEY and CDR2 SVGAGI. CDR3 loop: CASSYGGADTQYF. CDR3 bases: TGTGCCAGCAGTTACGGAGGCGCAGATACGCAGTATTTT.

This clonotype occurred a few times. The chain has TRBV29-1 and TRBJ2-7, with D tentatively TRBD1 or TRBD2 (5 bases each). CDR1 is SQVTM, CDR2 ANQGSEA, per germline. This CDR3 comprises 13 residues. V lost 4 bases and J 0 bases, leaving 10 bases between the germline ends. The CDR3: CSVVNGASYEQYF. Written as DNA, the CDR3 is TGCAGCGTTGTGAACGGGGCCTCCTACGAGCAGTACTTC.

DNA of the CDR3: TGTGCCAGCAGCCCGGGACTAGGCCCTAACGAGCAGTACTTC. It translates to CASSPGLGPNEQYF. The rearrangement joins TRBV11-2 to TRBJ2-7; the match to TRBD2 covers 8 bases. The CDR3 consists of 14 residues. Germline-derived CDR1 and CDR2 are SGHAT and FQNNGV. The V segment lost 5 bases and the J segment 5 bases; nucleotides outside the gene matches: 8.

This chain joins TRBV20-1 and TRBJ1-5, with 9 bases that match TRBD1. The CDR3 sequence is 12 residues long. Looked up from germline, CDR1 is DFQATT and CDR2 is SNEGSKA (reference sequence). The CDR3 nucleotides are TGCGCTGGACAGGGGTTAGATCAGCCCCAGCATTTT. It encodes CAGQGLDQPQHF.

The V gene is TRBV12-3 or TRBV12-4, the J gene TRBJ2-7, with D possibly being TRBD1 (5 bases). The CDR3 contains 13 residues. With 3 bases removed from V and 3 bases from J, the gap between germline ends came to 9 bases. The CDR3 is CASSLGRVYEQYF. The CDR3 region has the DNA TGTGCCAGCAGTTTGGGCAGGGTCTACGAGCAGTACTTC.

The chain is built from TRBV27 and TRBJ2-7; D uncertain. This CDR3 is built from 14 residues. The V and J ends lost 2 bases and 0 bases respectively, with 8 bases between them. The germline CDR1 and CDR2 sequences are MNHEY and SMNVEV (reference sequence). The CDR3 is CASSLRFSSYEQYF. The CDR3 DNA reads TGTGCCAGCAGTTTACGGTTCAGCTCCTACGAGCAGTACTTC.

The V call is TRBV6-1, the J call TRBJ2-2; 7 bases align to TRBD1. Germline V gene lookup returns CDR1 MNHNS and CDR2 SASEGT. J was trimmed by 4 bases and V by 6 bases; bases with no gene match: 8. This CDR3 has 15 amino acids. CDR3 in DNA: TGTGCCAGCAGCCGACAGGGCGAACTCACCGGGGAGCTGTTTTTT. Translated, it gives CASSRQGELTGELFF.

The chain is built from TRBV7-3 and TRBJ2-6; 9 positions agree with TRBD1. After removal of 6 bases from V and 1 base from J, the junction contained 7 bases not matched to a gene. The V gene's germline CDR1 is SGHTA and CDR2 FQGTGA. The length of the CDR3 is 17 residues. CDR3 sequence reads: CASSPGTGFSGANVLTF. The CDR3 DNA follows: TGTGCCAGCAGTCCCGGGACAGGGTTTTCTGGGGCCAACGTCCTGACTTTC. Full variable domain (missing parts from reference TRBV7-3 and TRBJ2-6): GAGVSQTPSNKVTEKGKYVELRCDPISGHTALYWYRQSLGQGPEFLIYFQGTGAADDSGLPNDRFFAVRPEGSVSTLKIQRTERGDSAVYLCASSPGTGFSGANVLTFGAGSRLTVL.

Only a few counts were recorded for this clonotype. The chain is built from TRBV3-1 and TRBJ2-5; 7 bases map to TRBD1. CDR3 size: 15 residues. V lost 0 bases to trimming and J lost 5 bases; unmatched junction nucleotides: 6. From germline, CDR1 is LGHDT and CDR2 YNNKEL (reference sequence). In DNA form, the CDR3 reads TGTGCCAGCAGCCAAGAAGGGACAGTCCGGGAGACCCAGTACTTC. It is translated as CASSQEGTVRETQYF.

The rearrangement uses TRBV7-9 and TRBJ2-3; 9 nucleotides line up with TRBD1. The junction had 8 bases not matched to a gene; V was cut back by 6 bases and J by 1 base. The CDR3 consists of 16 residues. Germline loops: CDR1 SEHNR, CDR2 FQNEAQ (reference sequence). CDR3 DNA: TGTGCCAGCAGTTCTGGAAGGACAGGGGGCACAGATACGCAGTATTTT. Translating gives CASSSGRTGGTDTQYF. The full variable domain, its missing parts supplied by reference TRBV7-9 and TRBJ2-3, is DTGVSQNPRHKITKRGQNVTFRCDPISEHNRLYWYRQTLGQGPEFLTYFQNEAQLEKSRLLSDRFSAERPKGSFSTLEIQRTEQGDSAMYLCASSSGRTGGTDTQYFGPGTRLTVL.

CDR3 in amino acids: CSVGGTGPEQYF. In DNA form, the CDR3 reads TGCAGCGTTGGGGGGACAGGGCCCGAGCAGTACTTC. The rearrangement links TRBV29-1 to TRBJ2-7; TRBD1 matches 9 bases. The germline V gene has CDR1 SQVTM and CDR2 ANQGSEA. V gave up 4 bases and J gave up 6 bases; unmatched junction bases: 4. CDR3 size: 12 residues.

This clonotype appeared a few times. The chain employs TRBV4-1 and TRBJ2-3; TRBD2 is a possible D gene (7 bases). There are 16 residues in the CDR3. Germline CDR1 is MGHRA and CDR2 is YSYEKL. V was trimmed by 1 base and J by 2 bases, leaving 13 bases between them. CDR3 in amino acids: CASSQVPGGHTDTQYF. The DNA of the CDR3 is TGCGCCAGCAGCCAAGTCCCCGGGGGGCACACAGATACGCAGTATTTT.

This clonotype was detected a few times. This chain joins TRBV11-1 and TRBJ2-3; no definite D call. Trimming shortened V by 5 bases and J by 4 bases, and 31 bases separated the two germline ends. The CDR3 is made up of 20 amino acids. Germline CDR1 reads SGHAT; CDR2 reads FQDESV (reference sequence). Here the CDR3 reads CASSHEYPNGERIYADTQYF. In nucleotides, the CDR3 is TGTGCCAGCAGCCATGAATACCCGAACGGAGAGCGCATCTACGCAGATACGCAGTATTTT.

This clonotype was detected only a few times. The rearrangement links TRBV7-2 to TRBJ1-1, with D possibly TRBD1 on 5 matching bases. This CDR3 region has 15 residues. V dropped 6 bases and J dropped 1 base, with 15 bases sitting between them. The V gene's germline CDR1 is SGHTA and CDR2 FQGNSA. The CDR3 here is CASSPFWGPNTEAFF. The CDR3, as DNA: TGTGCCAGCAGTCCCTTTTGGGGCCCGAACACTGAAGCTTTCTTT.

In its sample, this clonotype was seen a few times. The chain combines TRBV5-1 with TRBJ2-2, with D uncertain. V lost 0 bases, J lost 7 bases, and 7 bases lay in between. CDR3 length: 13 amino acids. The germline V gene has CDR1 SGHRS and CDR2 YFSETQ. CDR3 residues: CASSLVGFGELFF. The CDR3 DNA reads TGCGCCAGCAGCTTGGTTGGATTCGGGGAGCTGTTTTTT.